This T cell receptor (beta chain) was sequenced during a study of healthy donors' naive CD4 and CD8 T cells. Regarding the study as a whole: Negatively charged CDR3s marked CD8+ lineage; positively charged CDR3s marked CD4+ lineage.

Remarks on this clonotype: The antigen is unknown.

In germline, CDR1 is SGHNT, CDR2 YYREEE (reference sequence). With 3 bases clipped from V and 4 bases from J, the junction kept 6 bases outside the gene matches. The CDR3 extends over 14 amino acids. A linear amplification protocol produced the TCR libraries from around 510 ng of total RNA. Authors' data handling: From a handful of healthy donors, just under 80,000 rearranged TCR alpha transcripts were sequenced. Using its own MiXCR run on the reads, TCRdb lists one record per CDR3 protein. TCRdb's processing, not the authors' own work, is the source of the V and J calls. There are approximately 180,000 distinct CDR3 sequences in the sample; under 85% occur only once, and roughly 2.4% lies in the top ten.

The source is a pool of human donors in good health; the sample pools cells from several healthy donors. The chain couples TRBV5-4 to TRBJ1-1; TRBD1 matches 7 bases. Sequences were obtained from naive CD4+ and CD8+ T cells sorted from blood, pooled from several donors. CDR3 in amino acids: CASSSQTGSTEAFF. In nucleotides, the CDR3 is TGTGCCAGCAGCTCACAGACAGGGAGCACTGAAGCTTTCTTT. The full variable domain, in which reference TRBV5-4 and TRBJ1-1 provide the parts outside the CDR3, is ETGVTQSPTHLIKTRGQQVTLRCSSQSGHNTVSWYQQALGQGPQFIFQYYREEENGRGNFPPRFSGLQFPNYSSELNVNALELDDSALYLCASSSQTGSTEAFFGQGTRLTVV.